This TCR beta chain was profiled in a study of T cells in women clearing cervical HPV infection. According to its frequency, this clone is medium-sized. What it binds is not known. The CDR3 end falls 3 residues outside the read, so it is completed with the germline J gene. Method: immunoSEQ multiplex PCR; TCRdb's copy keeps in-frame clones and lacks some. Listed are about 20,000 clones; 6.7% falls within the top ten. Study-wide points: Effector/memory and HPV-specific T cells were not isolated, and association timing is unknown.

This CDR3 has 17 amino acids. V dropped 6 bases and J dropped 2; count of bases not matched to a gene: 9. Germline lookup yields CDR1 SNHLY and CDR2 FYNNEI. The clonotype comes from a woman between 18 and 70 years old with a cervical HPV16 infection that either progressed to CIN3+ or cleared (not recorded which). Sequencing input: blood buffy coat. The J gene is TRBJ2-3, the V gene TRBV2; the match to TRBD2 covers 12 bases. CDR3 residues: CASSPRLAGDFTDTQYF. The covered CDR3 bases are TGTGCCAGCAGCCCCCGACTAGCGGGAGACTTCACAGATACG.